This TCR beta chain was documented in a study of T cell clonotyping in hematopoietic cell transplantation. Study outcomes and limitations: Broader posttransplant TCR repertoire diversity was predicted by graft donor and pretransplant recipient Inverse Simpson Index values.

Germline CDR1 SGHAT, CDR2 FQNNGV. Trimming shortened V by 3 bases and J by 4 bases, and 16 bases separated the two germline ends. This CDR3 is 16 amino acids long. Clones were read by immunoSEQ multiplex PCR, and TCRdb kept only the in-frame ones, dropping some. The table includes approximately 9,500 clones, about 76% detected once. Concerning this clone: What it binds is not known.

The V and J genes are TRBV11-2 and TRBJ2-1; possibly TRBD2 for D (6 bases). The origin of this receptor is a female patient in her thirties or forties who had an allogeneic stem cell transplant from a related donor, so T cells may come from the graft donor. Some clones in this sample may be carry-over from other donors' samples. This specimen was PBMCs, taken 30 days after allogeneic stem cell transplant. The DNA for the CDR3 is TGTGCCAGCAGCTTTGACGGACTGGAGGGGTACAATGAGCAGTTCTTC. Its translation is CASSFDGLEGYNEQFF.